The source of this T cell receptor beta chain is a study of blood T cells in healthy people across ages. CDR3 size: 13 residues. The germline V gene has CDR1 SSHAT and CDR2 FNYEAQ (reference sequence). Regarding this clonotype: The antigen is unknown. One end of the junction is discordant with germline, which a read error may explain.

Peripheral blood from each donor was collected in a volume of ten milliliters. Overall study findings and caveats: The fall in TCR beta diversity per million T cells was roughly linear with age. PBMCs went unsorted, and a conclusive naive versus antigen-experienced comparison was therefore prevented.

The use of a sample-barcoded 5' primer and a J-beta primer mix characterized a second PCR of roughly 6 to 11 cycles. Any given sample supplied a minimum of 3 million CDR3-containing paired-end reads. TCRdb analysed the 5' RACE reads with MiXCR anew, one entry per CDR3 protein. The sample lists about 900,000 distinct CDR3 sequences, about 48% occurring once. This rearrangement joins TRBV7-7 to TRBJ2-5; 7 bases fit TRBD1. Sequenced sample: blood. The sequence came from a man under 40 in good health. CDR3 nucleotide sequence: TGTGCTAGCAACTACAGGGGAAAAGAGACCCAGTACTTC. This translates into CASNYRGKETQYF.